The entry below describes one T cell receptor (beta chain). The cohort comprised adults aged roughly 18 to 90 years residing in under 30 US areas. Assignments of participants to cohorts depended upon their own reported clinical history. Trimming removed 5 bases from V and 9 bases from J, with 16 bases in between. This CDR3 comprises 13 residues. This entry comes from a study of blood T cell repertoires in COVID-19. Overall study: Italy, Spain and the United States were the sources of the convalescent and acute COVID-19 samples. Nucleic acid was either cDNA or gDNA, and it came from T cells, B-cell-depleted T cells, or PBMCs.

Some clones are missing from TCRdb's copy, which holds only in-frame ones; the method was immunoSEQ multiplex PCR. The top ten clones hold about 9.8% of a sample with 210,000 or so clones, roughly 79% of them seen once. The receptor was isolated from a woman in her 50s with acute COVID-19. Sequencing was done on a sample of PBMCs or T cells enriched from blood (not recorded which). The chain has TRBV12-3 or TRBV12-4 and TRBJ1-1, with D perhaps TRBD1 (6 bases). CDR3 sequence (DNA): TGTGCCAGCAGTCAGGACAGAATCCTTCAAGCTTTCTTT. This gives the protein CASSQDRILQAFF.